This TCR beta chain was obtained from a study of cytotoxic CD8 clonotypes in ibrutinib-treated CLL. Findings and limits, study-wide: The study found baseline clonality above age-matched healthy donors, tracking circulating CD8+ T-cell counts.

A remark on this clone: Its target is unknown.

A 1 in 200,000 to 1 in 1 million T cell depth was the sequencing target. Sequenced by immunoSEQ multiplex PCR; TCRdb stores in-frame clones only, minus some. The sample has 40,000 to 55,000 clones; roughly 83% are singletons. Sequencing was performed on PBMCs, taken after 24 months of ibrutinib treatment. The TCR comes from a human donor with chronic lymphocytic leukemia.

The CDR3 nucleotides are TGTGCCAGTAGTCCTCCGGCGGGAGGGCCGCACGAGCAGTACTTC. Protein product: CASSPPAGGPHEQYF. The chain employs TRBV19 and TRBJ2-7, with TRBD2 identical over 9 bases. The CDR3 covers 15 residues. The ends lost 5 bases at V and 5 bases at J; junction bases unmatched: 10. CDR1 LNHDA and CDR2 SQIVND come from the germline V gene (reference sequence).